What follows are 26 T cell receptor beta chains derived from one specimen sequenced in a study of cytomegalovirus exposure and HLA in healthy donors. It was with 60 Vbeta and 13 Jbeta primers that the PCR ran. The table came from immunoSEQ multiplex PCR; TCRdb's copy has only in-frame clones and leaves some out. The table includes 90,000 or so clones, roughly 80% detected once. Sequencing used PBMCs. These receptors originate from a man aged 50 or older in good health and CMV-seropositive.

This clone was observed a handful of times. J is TRBJ1-3 and V is TRBV5-1; TRBD1 agrees at 9 bases. There are 15 residues in the CDR3. Looked up from germline, CDR1 is SGHRS and CDR2 is YFSETQ. Germline trimming cut 5 bases from V and 0 bases from J; bases unmatched to any gene: 3. CDR3 nucleotide sequence: TGCGCCAGCAGATCGACAGGGGGCTCTGGAAACACCATATATTTT. Translated: CASRSTGGSGNTIYF.

CDR3 DNA sequence: TGTGCCAGCAGCCGCCGGGTAGCGGGTAGCACAGATACGCAGTATTTT. It encodes CASSRRVAGSTDTQYF. The V call is TRBV5-4, the J call TRBJ2-3; 7 bases agree with TRBD2. V lost 4 bases to trimming and J lost 0 bases; unmatched junction nucleotides: 8. The CDR3 contains 16 residues. Per germline, CDR1 SGHNT and CDR2 YYREEE (reference sequence).

This chain uses TRBV13 with TRBJ2-3; possibly TRBD2 for D (6 bases). CDR3 size: 14 residues. From germline, CDR1 is PRHDT and CDR2 FYEKMQ (reference sequence). The V end was cut by 5 bases, the J end by 1 base, with 10 bases between. CDR3 coding DNA: TGTGCCAGCAGCCCGGGGACTGGCACAGATACGCAGTATTTT. It encodes CASSPGTGTDTQYF.

This clone was counted only a few times. The chain couples TRBV7-8 to TRBJ2-3; the D gene is possibly TRBD1 (6 bases). Trimming cost V 2 bases and J 1 base, with 7 bases left between them. This CDR3 comprises 14 residues. CDR1 is SGHVS and CDR2 is FQNEAQ in the germline V gene. The CDR3 reads CASSLYRGTDTQYF. CDR3 bases: TGTGCCAGCAGCTTATACAGGGGCACAGATACGCAGTATTTT.

This chain links TRBV6-9 with TRBJ2-1; 7 bases fit TRBD2. CDR1 and CDR2 from the germline V gene are MNHGY and SVAAGI. J gave up 5 bases and V 6 bases, and 13 bases lay outside the gene matches. The CDR3 spans 16 residues. CDR3 region: CASRRVRSGDHNEQFF. As DNA, the CDR3 is TGTGCCAGCAGGCGTGTCCGAAGCGGGGACCACAATGAGCAGTTCTTC.

This chain connects TRBV9 to TRBJ2-3; 12 bases agree with TRBD2. Unmatched junction bases numbered 17, after V lost 4 bases and J lost 2 bases. The V gene's germline CDR1 is SGDLS and CDR2 YYNGEE. The CDR3 has 20 amino acids. CDR3 sequence (DNA): TGTGCCAGCAGCCCCAGGACTAGCGGGGCCCCAACCCAAACCACAGATACGCAGTATTTT. Translation gives CASSPRTSGAPTQTTDTQYF.

This chain joins TRBV7-9 and TRBJ1-2; 8 bases are a match to TRBD1. V lost 5 bases to trimming and J lost 1 base; unmatched junction nucleotides: 6. The CDR3 is made up of 15 amino acids. Germline V lookup: CDR1 SEHNR, CDR2 FQNEAQ (reference sequence). In DNA form, the CDR3 reads TGTGCCAGCAGCCCAGGGGGCGACGGTAACTATGGCTACACCTTC. It is translated as CASSPGGDGNYGYTF.

There are a few counts of this clone. The chain links TRBV30 to TRBJ2-1; 9 positions match TRBD1. The ends lost 3 bases at V and 6 bases at J; junction bases unmatched: 3. The CDR3 spans 13 residues. Germline-derived CDR1 and CDR2 are GTSNPN and SVGIG (reference sequence). CDR3 region: CAWRRDRANEQFF. In nucleotides, the CDR3 is TGTGCCTGGAGAAGGGACAGGGCCAATGAGCAGTTCTTC.

This clone has only a few counts. This rearrangement joins TRBV13 to TRBJ1-2; TRBD1 might be the D (5 bases). Trimming took off 6 bases at V and 0 bases at J, with 11 bases between the two ends. The CDR3 loop spans 14 amino acids. CDR1 and CDR2 (germline): PRHDT, FYEKMQ (reference sequence). The chain's CDR3 is CASRQDGSNYGYTF. The DNA for the CDR3 is TGTGCCAGCAGACAGGACGGATCTAACTATGGCTACACCTTC. Supplemented by reference TRBV13 and TRBJ1-2, the full variable domain reads AAGVIQSPRHLIKEKRETATLKCYPIPRHDTVYWYQQGPGQDPQFLISFYEKMQSDKGSIPDRFSAQQFSDYHSELNMSSLELGDSALYFCASRQDGSNYGYTFGSGTRLTVV.

The gene calls are TRBV7-2 and TRBJ2-1; D possibly corresponds to TRBD2 (5 bases). CDR1 is SGHTA, CDR2 FQGNSA, per germline. CDR3 size: 14 residues. Trimming shortened V by 7 bases and J by 4 bases, and 14 bases separated the two germline ends. CDR3 sequence reads: CASTPQREYNEQFF. The CDR3 DNA is TGTGCCAGCACCCCCCAACGGGAATACAATGAGCAGTTCTTC.

V usage is TRBV27 and J usage is TRBJ2-3, with D perhaps matching TRBD2 (5 bases). Germline CDR1 is MNHEY and CDR2 is SMNVEV (reference sequence). The CDR3 runs to 13 residues. The V end lost 4 bases, the J end lost 4 bases, and 9 bases lay between the germline ends. In DNA, the CDR3 is TGTGCCAGCAGTTCGAGGGCACCAGATACGCAGTATTTT. This sequence encodes CASSSRAPDTQYF.

J is TRBJ2-3 and V is TRBV2; D remains ambiguous. The germline V and J ends were trimmed by 10 bases and 6 bases, with 8 bases remaining between them. This CDR3 spans 10 amino acids. Germline V gene data show CDR1 as SNHLY and CDR2 as FYNNEI. CDR3 loop: CAKSVDTQYF. In DNA, the CDR3 is TGTGCCAAATCAGTTGATACGCAGTATTTT.

This clone was recorded once. The CDR3 reads CASSPGQGYEQYF. The CDR3 DNA reads TGTGCCAGCAGCCCGGGACAGGGCTACGAGCAGTACTTC. The rearrangement links TRBV7-6 to TRBJ2-7; 9 bases agree with TRBD1. V shed 5 bases, J shed 3 bases, and the junction held 2 bases outside the gene matches. The CDR3 spans 13 residues. The germline gives CDR1 SGHVS, CDR2 FNYEAQ.

In its sample, this clone was seen once. The chain recombines TRBV7-9 with TRBJ2-5, with 12 bases that match TRBD1. Germline V lookup: CDR1 SEHNR, CDR2 FQNEAQ (reference sequence). Trimming at V came to 3 bases and at J to 5 bases, leaving 4 bases not matched to a gene. This CDR3 is 15 amino acids long. The CDR3 sequence: CASSLGQGAPETQYF. In DNA form, the CDR3 reads TGTGCCAGCAGCTTGGGACAGGGGGCACCGGAGACCCAGTACTTC.

V gene TRBV19 combines with J gene TRBJ2-5, with TRBD2 as a possible D gene (5 bases). Germline values: CDR1 LNHDA, CDR2 SQIVND (reference sequence). V was pared by 3 bases and J by 1 base, with 9 bases between. The CDR3 extends over 14 amino acids. Here the CDR3 reads CASSMWTSQETQYF. Here the CDR3 DNA reads TGTGCCAGTAGTATGTGGACTTCCCAAGAGACCCAGTACTTC.

The chain carries TRBV5-4 and TRBJ2-2; D perhaps matches TRBD1 (5 bases). V was trimmed by 4 bases and J by 2 bases, leaving 12 bases between them. This CDR3 is 15 amino acids long. Germline CDR1 reads SGHNT; CDR2 reads YYREEE (reference sequence). DNA for the CDR3: TGTGCCAGCAGCAACAGGAGAAGCAACACCGGGGAGCTGTTTTTT. This translates into CASSNRRSNTGELFF.

The chain is built from TRBV25-1 and TRBJ2-1, with unresolved D. This CDR3 spans 14 amino acids. V lost 4 bases and J 5 bases, leaving 12 bases between the germline ends. Germline CDR1 is MGHDK and CDR2 is SYGVNS. DNA of the CDR3: TGTGCCAGCAGTGGCCCCATAGCCAACAATGAGCAGTTCTTC. Amino acid sequence: CASSGPIANNEQFF.

On this clone itself: At the DNA level, this CDR3 is encoded by other sequences in the same sample as well. This chain's CDR3 is CSVGTRGTEAFF. In nucleotides, the CDR3 is TGCAGCGTTGGGACCAGGGGGACTGAAGCTTTCTTT. The V gene is TRBV29-1, the J gene TRBJ1-1; 7 positions match TRBD1. From germline, CDR1 is SQVTM and CDR2 ANQGSEA. The J segment lost 5 bases and the V segment lost 4 bases, leaving 4 bases of the junction unmatched. CDR3 length: 12 amino acids.

This clone was seen only a few times. This sample also contains other DNA sequences that code for the same CDR3. The CDR3 sequence is CASSSQGYGYTF. In DNA form, the CDR3 reads TGTGCCAGCAGCTCACAGGGCTATGGCTACACCTTC. The chain is built from TRBV11-2 and TRBJ1-2; D is perhaps TRBD1 (6 bases). V shed 4 bases and J shed 4 bases, with 7 bases lying between them. CDR3 length equals 12 residues. Germline assignment: CDR1 SGHAT and CDR2 FQNNGV.

This clone was counted only a few times. The chain carries TRBV5-5 and TRBJ1-4; perhaps TRBD1 as D (5 bases). V was cut by 0 bases and J by 6 bases, with 6 bases left in between. Germline loops: CDR1 SGHKS, CDR2 YYEKEE (reference sequence). The CDR3 sequence is 13 residues long. The CDR3: CASSLGGYEKLFF. DNA of the CDR3: TGTGCCAGCAGCTTGGGGGGCTATGAAAAACTGTTTTTT.

The table lists this clone with a few counts. This sequence joins TRBV7-3 and TRBJ2-2; 13 bases agree with TRBD2. CDR1 SGHTA and CDR2 FQGTGA come from the germline V gene. V lost 1 base to trimming and J lost 6 bases; unmatched junction nucleotides: 5. The CDR3 loop spans 17 amino acids. CDR3 amino acids: CASSLSGLAGAPGELFF. In DNA, the CDR3 is TGTGCCAGCAGCTTAAGCGGACTAGCGGGAGCTCCCGGGGAGCTGTTTTTT.

The sample holds a few counts of this clone. J is TRBJ1-1 and V is TRBV19, with D possibly being TRBD1 (5 bases). The CDR3 consists of 16 residues. Germline-derived CDR1 and CDR2 are LNHDA and SQIVND (reference sequence). Trimming removed 1 base at V and 6 bases at J, with 18 bases between. CDR3 sequence: CASSIGGGRVVSEAFF. In nucleotides, the CDR3 is TGTGCCAGTAGTATAGGCGGGGGGAGAGTGGTATCTGAAGCTTTCTTT.

This clone appeared a single time. The chain joins TRBV5-1 to TRBJ1-1; 7 bases are a match to TRBD1. The V segment lost 0 bases and the J segment 5 bases; nucleotides outside the gene matches: 7. Germline assignment: CDR1 SGHRS and CDR2 YFSETQ. The CDR3 is 15 residues long. CDR3 bases: TGCGCCAGCAGCTTGGGCCGACAGGGCCATACTGAAGCTTTCTTT. This encodes CASSLGRQGHTEAFF.

This sequence joins TRBV11-3 and TRBJ2-2, with D tentatively TRBD2 (5 bases). This CDR3 contains 15 residues. From germline, CDR1 is SGHNT and CDR2 YENEEA. V gave up 3 bases and J gave up 8 bases, with 16 bases separating them. CDR3 DNA: TGTGCCAGCAGCTTCACTAGTTCGGCTGGTGGGGAGCTGTTTTTT. It specifies CASSFTSSAGGELFF.

In its sample, this clone was seen once. The chain joins TRBV5-4 to TRBJ1-4; 7 nucleotides match TRBD1. There are 15 residues in the CDR3. Trimming took 4 bases from V and 4 from J; bases not matched to a gene: 7. CDR1 is SGHNT and CDR2 is YYREEE in the germline V gene (reference sequence). In nucleotides, the CDR3 is TGTGCCAGCAGCAGAGGGACAGCCTATAATGAAAAACTGTTTTTT. Its translation is CASSRGTAYNEKLFF.

This chain connects TRBV30 to TRBJ1-3; D gene uncertain. Germline lookup yields CDR1 GTSNPN and CDR2 SVGIG (reference sequence). Trimming removed 0 bases at V and 7 bases at J, with 10 bases between. CDR3 length equals 13 residues. CDR3 amino acids: CAWSVLVGNTIYF. The CDR3 DNA sequence: TGTGCCTGGAGTGTCTTAGTCGGGAACACCATATATTTT.